The entry that follows covers one T cell receptor beta chain sequence. TCRdb's table, derived via immunoSEQ multiplex PCR, lists solely in-frame clones and lacks some. The repertoire holds some 2,100,000 clones, with around 95% as singletons. CD45RA-negative memory and CD45RA+ naive subsets were split from the CD4+ cells. This entry belongs to a study of shared clonotypes between healthy human individuals. Study details: Donors consisted of two women and a few men between 18 and 49.

The CDR3 length is 12 residues. Germline CDR1 SQVTM, CDR2 ANQGSEA. Trimming removed 6 bases at V and 0 bases at J, with 9 bases between. V usage is TRBV29-1 and J usage is TRBJ2-7; D gene unclear. Sequenced: naive CD4+ T cells sorted from blood. Subset here: CD45RA+ positively selected. The sequence was obtained from a man aged 18 to 30 in good health. The CDR3 is CSVRHGSYEQYF. CDR3 DNA sequence: TGCAGCGTCAGACATGGCTCCTACGAGCAGTACTTC.